Here is one TCR beta chain with its context. This specimen comes from a study of blood T cell repertoires in COVID-19. The wider study: Some COVID-19 samples were acute and others convalescent; all came from the United States, Italy and Spain. Sample material is recorded as cDNA or gDNA derived from T cells, B-cell-depleted T cells, or PBMCs.

The CDR3 is 13 residues long. The germline CDR1 and CDR2 sequences are SNHLY and FYNNEI. Trimming at V came to 7 bases and at J to 3 bases, leaving 6 bases not matched to a gene. Libraries were prepared by immunoSEQ multiplex PCR; TCRdb keeps only in-frame clonotypes and omits some of them. This table holds more than 25,000 clones, 80% to 90% found once. The chain uses TRBV2 and TRBJ2-7; 7 positions match TRBD2. The source material was peripheral blood. This TCR was recovered from a woman aged 80 or over with COVID-19, enrolled during active disease. CDR3 sequence (DNA): TGTGCCAGCATTCGGGGGGTGGGCTACGAGCAGTACTTC. Encoded protein: CASIRGVGYEQYF.